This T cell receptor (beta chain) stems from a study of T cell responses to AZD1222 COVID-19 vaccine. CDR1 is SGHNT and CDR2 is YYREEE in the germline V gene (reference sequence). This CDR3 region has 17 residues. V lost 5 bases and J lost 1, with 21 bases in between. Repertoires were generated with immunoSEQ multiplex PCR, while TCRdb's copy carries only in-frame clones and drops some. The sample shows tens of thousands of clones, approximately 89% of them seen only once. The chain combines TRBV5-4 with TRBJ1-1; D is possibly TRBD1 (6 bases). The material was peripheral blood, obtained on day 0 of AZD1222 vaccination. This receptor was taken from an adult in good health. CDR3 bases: TGTGCCAGCAGACCGGGACACTCAATCTCGGGGAACACTGAAGCTTTCTTT. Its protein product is CASRPGHSISGNTEAFF.